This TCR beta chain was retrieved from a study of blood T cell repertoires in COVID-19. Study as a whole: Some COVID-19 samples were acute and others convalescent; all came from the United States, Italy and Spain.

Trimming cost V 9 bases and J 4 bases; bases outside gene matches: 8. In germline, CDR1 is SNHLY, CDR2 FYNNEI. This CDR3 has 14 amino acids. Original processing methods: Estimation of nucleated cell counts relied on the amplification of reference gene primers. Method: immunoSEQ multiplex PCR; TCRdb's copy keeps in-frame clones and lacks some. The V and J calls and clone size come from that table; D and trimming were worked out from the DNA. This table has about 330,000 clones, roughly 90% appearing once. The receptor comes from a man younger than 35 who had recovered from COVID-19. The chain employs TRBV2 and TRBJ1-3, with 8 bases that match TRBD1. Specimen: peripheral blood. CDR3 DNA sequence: TGTGCCAGGGACCAGGGGGCAGCCGGAAACACCATATATTTT. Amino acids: CARDQGAAGNTIYF. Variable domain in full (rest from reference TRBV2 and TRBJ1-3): EPEVTQTPSHQVTQMGQEVILRCVPISNHLYFYWYRQILGQKVEFLVSFYNNEISEKSEIFDDQFSVERPDGSNFTLKIRSTKLEDSAMYFCARDQGAAGNTIYFGEGSWLTVV.